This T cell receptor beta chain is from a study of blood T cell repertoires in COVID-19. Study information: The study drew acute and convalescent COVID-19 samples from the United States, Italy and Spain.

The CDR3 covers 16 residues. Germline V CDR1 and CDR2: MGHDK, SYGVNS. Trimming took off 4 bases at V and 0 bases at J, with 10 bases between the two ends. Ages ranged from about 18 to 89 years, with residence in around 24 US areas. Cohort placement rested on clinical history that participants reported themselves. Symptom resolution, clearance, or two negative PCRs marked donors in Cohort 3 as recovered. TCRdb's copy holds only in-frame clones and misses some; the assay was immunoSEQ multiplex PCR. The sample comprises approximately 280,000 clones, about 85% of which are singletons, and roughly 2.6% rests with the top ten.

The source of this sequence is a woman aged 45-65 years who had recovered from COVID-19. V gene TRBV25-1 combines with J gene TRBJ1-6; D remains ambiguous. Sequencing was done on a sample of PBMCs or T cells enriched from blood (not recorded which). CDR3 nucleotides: TGTGCCAGCAGTGTGAGCGGGAGCTCCTATAATTCACCCCTCCACTTT. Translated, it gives CASSVSGSSYNSPLHF. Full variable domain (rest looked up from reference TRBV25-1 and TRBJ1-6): EADIYQTPRYLVIGTGKKITLECSQTMGHDKMYWYQQDPGMELHLIHYSYGVNSTEKGDLSSESTVSRIRTEHFPLTLESARPSHTSQYLCASSVSGSSYNSPLHFGNGTRLTVT.